Shown below are 14 T cell receptor beta chains from a single sample sequenced in a study of T cell responses to AZD1222 COVID-19 vaccine. TCRdb's table, derived via immunoSEQ multiplex PCR, lists solely in-frame clones and lacks some. The sample carries around 52,000 clones, 86% recorded once. Sequencing used peripheral blood, obtained on day 0 of AZD1222 vaccination. Receptor source: an adult in good health.

V and J are TRBV29-1 and TRBJ2-1; D gene ambiguous. The V gene lost 3 bases and the J gene lost 8 bases, with 2 bases spanning the gap. The germline V gene has CDR1 SQVTM and CDR2 ANQGSEA. There are 9 residues in the CDR3. The CDR3 loop reads CSVDDEQFF. The CDR3 DNA follows: TGCAGCGTTGACGATGAGCAGTTCTTC.

This sequence joins TRBV18 and TRBJ2-1; 9 bases line up with TRBD2. This CDR3 comprises 14 residues. CDR1 KGHSH and CDR2 LQKENI come from the germline V gene. V lost 2 bases to trimming and J lost 9 bases; unmatched junction nucleotides: 5. DNA for the CDR3: TGTGCCAGCTCACCAAAGGGACTAGCCCCTGAGCAGTTCTTC. This encodes CASSPKGLAPEQFF.

This clone came up a few times. The chain carries TRBV13 and TRBJ1-5; D is uncertain. Germline CDR1 is PRHDT and CDR2 is FYEKMQ (reference sequence). The length of the CDR3 is 13 residues. Deletions cut 4 bases from V and 9 bases from J, with 13 bases between. The DNA for the CDR3 is TGTGCCAGCAGCTCCCATGGGGTTGGGCCCCAGCATTTT. Its protein product is CASSSHGVGPQHF.

This chain uses TRBV6-5 with TRBJ2-7; 12 positions match TRBD2. The ends lost 4 bases at V and 3 bases at J; junction bases unmatched: 4. Looked up from germline, CDR1 is MNHEY and CDR2 is SVGAGI. This CDR3 region has 15 residues. The CDR3 loop is CASSLTSGRGYEQYF. The CDR3 nucleotides read TGTGCCAGCAGTTTGACTAGCGGGAGAGGCTACGAGCAGTACTTC.

V usage is TRBV6-2 or TRBV6-3 and J usage is TRBJ1-5, with D possibly matching TRBD1 (5 bases). Germline CDR1 is MNHEY and CDR2 is SVGEGT. The CDR3 is 18 amino acids. Deletions cut 5 bases from V and 0 bases from J, with 20 bases between. The CDR3 reads CASSPGTRQLYSNQPQHF. CDR3 DNA sequence: TGTGCCAGCAGTCCCGGGACCCGTCAACTTTATAGCAATCAGCCCCAGCATTTT.

V is TRBV29-1 and J is TRBJ2-5; 7 bases align to TRBD1. V shed 4 bases and J 3 bases; nucleotides not matched to a gene: 2. This CDR3 contains 12 residues. From germline, CDR1 is SQVTM and CDR2 ANQGSEA. CDR3 in amino acids: CSVGQGEETQYF. In DNA form, the CDR3 reads TGCAGCGTTGGACAGGGAGAAGAGACCCAGTACTTC.

The V and J genes are TRBV5-1 and TRBJ1-6; D possibly corresponds to TRBD1 (5 bases). V was cut by 5 bases and J by 7 bases, with 13 bases left in between. This CDR3 has 14 residues. In germline, CDR1 is SGHRS, CDR2 YFSETQ. Here the CDR3 reads CASSSGTENSPLHF. The DNA for the CDR3 is TGCGCCAGCAGTTCCGGGACCGAAAATTCACCCCTCCACTTT. Supplemented by reference TRBV5-1 and TRBJ1-6, the full variable domain reads KAGVTQTPRYLIKTRGQQVTLSCSPISGHRSVSWYQQTPGQGLQFLFEYFSETQRNKGNFPGRFSGRQFSNSRSEMNVSTLELGDSALYLCASSSGTENSPLHFGNGTRLTVT.

The genes are TRBV5-1 and TRBJ2-2, with 15 nucleotides matching TRBD2. Losses at the gene ends were 1 base for V and 5 bases for J; bases not matched to a gene: 6. This CDR3 has 18 amino acids. Germline CDR1 is SGHRS and CDR2 is YFSETQ. The CDR3 region is CASSLLGLAGGGTGELFF. The CDR3 DNA sequence: TGCGCCAGCAGCTTGCTGGGACTAGCGGGAGGAGGGACCGGGGAGCTGTTTTTT.

The rearrangement joins TRBV18 to TRBJ1-2; D not resolved. Germline loops: CDR1 KGHSH, CDR2 LQKENI. The CDR3 loop spans 15 amino acids. The germline V and J ends were trimmed by 3 bases and 3 bases, with 14 bases remaining between them. The DNA for the CDR3 is TGTGCCAGCTCACCCGGACTCCCTAGGGACTATGGCTACACCTTC. Protein sequence: CASSPGLPRDYGYTF.

The chain joins TRBV5-4 to TRBJ2-3; TRBD2 agrees at 10 bases. Germline assignment: CDR1 SGHNT and CDR2 YYREEE (reference sequence). The CDR3 extends over 15 amino acids. V lost 5 bases to trimming and J lost 6 bases; unmatched junction nucleotides: 9. The CDR3 loop reads CASSDPSGSGDTQYF. CDR3 nucleotides: TGTGCCAGCAGTGACCCTAGCGGGAGTGGGGATACGCAGTATTTT.

The V call is TRBV5-1, the J call TRBJ2-1, with TRBD2 matching over 8 bases. The V gene's germline CDR1 is SGHRS and CDR2 YFSETQ. With 2 bases clipped from V and 2 bases from J, the junction kept 3 bases outside the gene matches. This CDR3 contains 15 residues. For the CDR3, the DNA is TGCGCCAGCAGCTTTAGCGGGAAAACCTACAATGAGCAGTTCTTC. This codes for CASSFSGKTYNEQFF.

The genes are TRBV7-2 and TRBJ1-2; D is perhaps TRBD1 (5 bases). The germline gives CDR1 SGHTA, CDR2 FQGNSA. The germline V and J ends were trimmed by 0 bases and 4 bases, with 9 bases remaining between them. The CDR3 totals 14 residues. The DNA for the CDR3 is TGTGCCAGCAGCTTAGCCGGGGGGATCTATGGCTACACCTTC. Protein product: CASSLAGGIYGYTF.

The V gene is TRBV21-1, the J gene TRBJ2-7; the D call TRBD2 from the table was never checked on the DNA. TRBV21-1 is flagged as a pseudogene. The CDR3 consists of 14 residues. This CDR3 is CGWVRAGSSYEQYF. As DNA, the CDR3 is TGTGGGTGGGTTCGAGCGGGGAGCTCCTACGAGCAGTACTTC.

This chain connects TRBV5-8 to TRBJ2-3; D uncertain. Germline CDR1 and CDR2: SGHTS and YDEGEE. The V and J ends lost 4 bases and 0 bases respectively, with 15 bases between them. This CDR3 is built from 16 residues. The CDR3 bases are TGTGCCAGCAGCCGCGACTTGCTCGCTAGCACAGATACGCAGTATTTT. This codes for CASSRDLLASTDTQYF.